A selection of T cell receptor beta chains follows, all from one sample in a study of blood T cells in healthy people across ages. TCRdb analysed the 5' RACE reads with MiXCR anew, one entry per CDR3 protein. The repertoire consists of some 1.5 million distinct CDR3 sequences, with about 45% occurring once and the leading ten covering about 3.8%. Sequencing was carried out using blood. These receptors were taken from a woman aged 18-30 years in good health. The CDR3 runs from the conserved cysteine through the conserved F or W. Fields, in order: D gene, clone size, V gene, J gene, CDR3 protein, CDR3 DNA. D genes are given only for firm matches. Some rows have no size entry. The others give once, few or many, or a class for an expanded clone.

D: .; size: .; V: TRBV20-1; J: TRBJ1-1; CDR3: CSAIRQTTEAFF; DNA: TGCAGTGCGATACGACAGACCACTGAAGCTTTCTTT
D: .; size: few; V: TRBV6-5; J: TRBJ2-7; CDR3: CASNSQGAYEQYF; DNA: TGTGCCAGCAACTCACAGGGTGCCTACGAGCAGTACTTC
D: TRBD2; size: few; V: TRBV3-1; J: TRBJ2-1; CDR3: CASSSFRGRGGYNEQFF; DNA: TGTGCCAGCAGCTCCTTCCGAGGGCGGGGGGGGTACAATGAGCAGTTCTTC
D: .; size: once; V: TRBV24-1; J: TRBJ2-2; CDR3: CVTSLTGELFF; DNA: TGTGTCACCTCACTAACCGGGGAGCTGTTTTTT
D: TRBD2; size: few; V: TRBV4-3; J: TRBJ2-1; CDR3: CASSQLQTSGGNEQFF; DNA: TGCGCCAGCAGCCAACTACAGACTAGCGGGGGCAATGAGCAGTTCTTC
D: TRBD2; size: .; V: TRBV2; J: TRBJ2-1; CDR3: CASSALAGGSNNEQFF; DNA: TGTGCCAGCAGCGCTCTAGCGGGGGGCTCCAACAATGAGCAGTTCTTC
D: .; size: .; V: TRBV9; J: TRBJ1-1; CDR3: CASSAGHANTEAFF; DNA: TGTGCCAGCAGCGCGGGACATGCGAACACTGAAGCTTTCTTT
D: .; size: .; V: TRBV27; J: TRBJ1-5; CDR3: CASALPVPWGNQPQHF; DNA: TGTGCCAGCGCCCTCCCCGTACCCTGGGGCAATCAGCCCCAGCATTTT
D: TRBD1; size: many; V: TRBV3-1; J: TRBJ2-3; CDR3: CASSQGQGRTDTQYF; DNA: TGTGCCAGCAGCCAAGGACAGGGGCGCACAGATACGCAGTATTTT
D: .; size: few; V: TRBV4-3; J: TRBJ2-4; CDR3: CASSSGTVGAKNIQYF; DNA: TGCGCCAGCAGCTCCGGGACGGTGGGGGCCAAAAACATTCAGTACTTC
D: .; size: .; V: TRBV3-1; J: TRBJ2-7; CDR3: CASSQTNGALAYEQYF; DNA: TGTGCCAGCAGCCAAACTAACGGTGCATTGGCCTACGAGCAGTACTTC
D: TRBD1; size: few; V: TRBV27; J: TRBJ1-1; CDR3: CASTDRANTEAFF; DNA: TGTGCCTCAACGGACAGGGCGAACACTGAAGCTTTCTTT
D: .; size: few; V: TRBV9; J: TRBJ2-3; CDR3: CASSVGGDTDTQYF; DNA: TGTGCCAGCAGCGTAGGAGGGGACACAGATACGCAGTATTTT
D: TRBD1; size: few; V: TRBV6-2/TRBV6-3; J: TRBJ2-7; CDR3: CASSARRPTGGIGYEQYF; DNA: TGTGCCAGCAGTGCTCGAAGACCGACAGGGGGCATAGGGTACGAGCAGTACTTC
D: .; size: .; V: TRBV29-1; J: TRBJ2-3; CDR3: CSVGPKLNTDTQYF; DNA: TGCAGCGTCGGTCCCAAACTCAACACAGATACGCAGTATTTT
D: TRBD1; size: .; V: TRBV6-6; J: TRBJ2-7; CDR3: CASRPPGTGNYEQYF; DNA: TGTGCCAGCAGACCGCCCGGGACAGGTAACTACGAGCAGTACTTC
D: .; size: .; V: TRBV20-1; J: TRBJ1-2; CDR3: CSAWGGRDYGYTF; DNA: TGCAGTGCCTGGGGGGGGCGCGACTATGGCTACACCTTC
D: TRBD1; size: .; V: TRBV29-1; J: TRBJ2-1; CDR3: CSGGQGPEQFF; DNA: TGCAGCGGTGGACAGGGGCCGGAGCAGTTCTTC
D: .; size: many; V: TRBV7-2; J: TRBJ2-7; CDR3: CASSSTDYEQYF; DNA: TGTGCCAGCAGCTCTACAGACTACGAGCAGTACTTC
D: .; size: .; V: TRBV5-6; J: TRBJ2-5; CDR3: CASSLESFTKGTQYF; DNA: TGTGCCAGCAGCTTGGAAAGTTTTACTAAGGGGACCCAGTACTTC
D: .; size: .; V: TRBV5-1; J: TRBJ2-5; CDR3: CASSTGTQETQYF; DNA: TGCGCCAGCAGCACCGGGACACAAGAGACCCAGTACTTC
D: .; size: .; V: TRBV7-2; J: TRBJ1-6; CDR3: CASSEDVSSYNSPLHF; DNA: TGTGCCAGCAGCGAGGACGTTAGCTCCTATAATTCACCCCTCCACTTT
D: TRBD2; size: .; V: TRBV24-1; J: TRBJ2-1; CDR3: CATSDPVGGRNSEQFF; DNA: TGTGCCACCAGTGACCCCGTGGGCGGGAGGAATAGTGAGCAGTTCTTC
D: .; size: .; V: TRBV7-7; J: TRBJ2-1; CDR3: CASSLAVNYEQFF; DNA: TGTGCTAGCAGCTTAGCCGTGAATTATGAGCAGTTCTTC
D: .; size: .; V: TRBV27; J: TRBJ1-2; CDR3: CASSTGTKPVWGYTF; DNA: TGTGCCAGCAGTACAGGGACAAAACCTGTGTGGGGCTACACCTTC
D: .; size: .; V: TRBV5-1; J: TRBJ2-1; CDR3: CASSLSKSSYNEQFF; DNA: TGCGCCAGCAGCTTATCGAAGAGCTCCTACAATGAGCAGTTCTTC
D: .; size: .; V: TRBV12-3/TRBV12-4; J: TRBJ2-5; CDR3: CASSFMGGQETQYF; DNA: TGTGCCAGCAGTTTCATGGGGGGACAAGAGACCCAGTACTTC
D: .; size: few; V: TRBV5-1; J: TRBJ1-5; CDR3: CASSLSGLGQPQHF; DNA: TGCGCCAGCAGCTTAAGCGGGCTTGGTCAGCCCCAGCATTTT
D: .; size: once; V: TRBV7-8; J: TRBJ2-1; CDR3: CASSLVFGGPFDEQFF; DNA: TGTGCCAGCAGCTTAGTCTTTGGCGGTCCGTTTGATGAGCAGTTCTTC
D: .; size: .; V: TRBV27; J: TRBJ2-7; CDR3: CASSSQDRTYEQYF; DNA: TGTGCCAGCAGTTCTCAGGACAGAACCTACGAGCAGTACTTC
D: .; size: few; V: TRBV25-1; J: TRBJ1-2; CDR3: CASSEYEGWSYGYTF; DNA: TGTGCCAGCAGTGAATACGAGGGGTGGAGCTATGGCTACACCTTC
D: .; size: .; V: TRBV29-1; J: TRBJ1-5; CDR3: CSVLMTDSNQPQHF; DNA: TGCAGCGTTCTTATGACAGATAGCAATCAGCCCCAGCATTTT
D: TRBD2; size: few; V: TRBV2; J: TRBJ2-3; CDR3: CASSVSGRDDTQYF; DNA: TGTGCCAGCAGTGTTAGCGGGAGGGATGATACGCAGTATTTT
D: .; size: many; V: TRBV4-2; J: TRBJ2-1; CDR3: CASSQDWAPREQFF; DNA: TGTGCCAGCAGCCAAGATTGGGCCCCTAGAGAGCAGTTCTTC
D: TRBD2; size: many; V: TRBV20-1; J: TRBJ2-1; CDR3: CSATTGTSGGWEQFF; DNA: TGCAGTGCTACGACCGGGACTAGCGGGGGGTGGGAGCAGTTCTTC
D: .; size: few; V: TRBV18; J: TRBJ2-7; CDR3: CASSPPQPGGSYEQYF; DNA: TGTGCCAGCTCACCCCCCCAACCTGGGGGCTCCTACGAGCAGTACTTC
D: TRBD1; size: .; V: TRBV14; J: TRBJ1-1; CDR3: CASSRSGQGRTEAFF; DNA: TGTGCCAGCAGCCGGTCAGGACAGGGGCGCACTGAAGCTTTCTTT
D: TRBD2; size: few; V: TRBV28; J: TRBJ2-7; CDR3: CASHKVSGRFHEQYF; DNA: TGTGCCAGCCATAAAGTTAGCGGGAGGTTCCACGAGCAGTACTTC
D: .; size: few; V: TRBV5-1; J: TRBJ2-3; CDR3: CASSARGSEDTQYF; DNA: TGCGCCAGCAGCGCCAGAGGGTCTGAGGATACGCAGTATTTT
D: .; size: .; V: TRBV7-4; J: TRBJ1-1; CDR3: CAGSCGVTVSGGTFF; DNA: TGTGCCGGATCCTGCGGGGTGACGGTCAGCGGAGGAACTTTCTTT
D: TRBD1; size: .; V: TRBV6-1; J: TRBJ2-3; CDR3: CASRPPGQGGADSTDTQYF; DNA: TGTGCCAGCAGACCTCCGGGACAGGGAGGAGCAGATAGCACAGATACGCAGTATTTT
D: .; size: few; V: TRBV6-6; J: TRBJ2-1; CDR3: CASSPPPGLNSYNEQFF; DNA: TGTGCCAGCAGCCCCCCACCGGGACTCAACTCCTACAATGAGCAGTTCTTC
D: .; size: .; V: TRBV6-5; J: TRBJ1-2; CDR3: CASSYGWDFNYGYTF; DNA: TGTGCCAGCAGTTACGGATGGGACTTTAACTATGGCTACACCTTC
D: .; size: .; V: TRBV15; J: TRBJ1-1; CDR3: CATSRDRRGNTEAFF; DNA: TGTGCCACCAGCAGAGATCGGAGGGGGAACACTGAAGCTTTCTTT
D: .; size: .; V: TRBV20-1; J: TRBJ2-5; CDR3: CSARGTERETQYF; DNA: TGCAGTGCTAGGGGTACAGAAAGGGAGACCCAGTACTTC
D: TRBD1; size: .; V: TRBV27; J: TRBJ1-2; CDR3: CASSKRTGRDYGYTF; DNA: TGTGCCAGCAGTAAGAGGACAGGAAGGGACTATGGCTACACCTTC
D: .; size: .; V: TRBV3-1; J: TRBJ2-1; CDR3: CAGSQVRNEQFF; DNA: TGTGCCGGCAGCCAAGTCCGCAATGAGCAGTTCTTC
D: .; size: .; V: TRBV6-5; J: TRBJ2-3; CDR3: CASSYSWGLTDTQYF; DNA: TGTGCCAGCAGTTACTCCTGGGGTCTGACAGATACGCAGTATTTT
D: .; size: .; V: TRBV4-3; J: TRBJ2-1; CDR3: CASSQEERVGNEQFF; DNA: TGCGCCAGCAGCCAAGAGGAAAGGGTTGGCAATGAGCAGTTCTTC
D: TRBD2; size: few; V: TRBV4-1; J: TRBJ2-1; CDR3: CASSQVGGGAYNEQFF; DNA: TGCGCCAGCAGCCAAGTTGGCGGGGGGGCTTACAATGAGCAGTTCTTC
D: .; size: .; V: TRBV28; J: TRBJ2-5; CDR3: CASSLGSPQETQYF; DNA: TGTGCCAGCAGTTTGGGGTCCCCACAAGAGACCCAGTACTTC
D: .; size: .; V: TRBV28; J: TRBJ2-7; CDR3: CASSLLRTGQYF; DNA: TGTGCCAGCAGTTTACTGCGGACGGGGCAGTACTTC
D: .; size: .; V: TRBV11-2; J: TRBJ1-2; CDR3: CASSFGQKLYYGYTF; DNA: TGTGCCAGCAGCTTCGGACAGAAGTTGTACTATGGCTACACCTTC
D: .; size: few; V: TRBV30; J: TRBJ2-3; CDR3: CAWSVASTDTQYF; DNA: TGTGCCTGGAGTGTCGCTAGCACAGATACGCAGTATTTT
D: .; size: few; V: TRBV20-1; J: TRBJ2-7; CDR3: CSADPGRGLIGQYF; DNA: TGCAGTGCCGACCCCGGACGAGGCTTAATTGGGCAGTACTTC
D: .; size: .; V: TRBV2; J: TRBJ2-3; CDR3: CASPFGGATDTQYF; DNA: TGTGCCAGCCCTTTTGGGGGAGCGACAGATACGCAGTATTTT
D: TRBD2; size: .; V: TRBV12-5; J: TRBJ2-1; CDR3: CASNRGGSSYNEQFF; DNA: TGTGCTAGCAACCGCGGGGGTAGCTCCTACAATGAGCAGTTCTTC